The T cell receptor beta chain under discussion was sequenced for a study of blood T cell repertoires in COVID-19. Overall study: Acute-phase and convalescent COVID-19 samples originated in the United States, Italy and Spain. Sources were T cells, B-cell-depleted T cells, or PBMCs; the material itself was cDNA or gDNA.

Original analysis: Amplifying reference gene primers gave estimates of nucleated cell counts. Some clones are missing from TCRdb's copy, which holds only in-frame ones; the method was immunoSEQ multiplex PCR. The D gene and trimming were derived from the DNA, and the V and J assignments and clone size from that table. The table shows roughly 230,000 clones, with more than 70% occurring only once. CDR1 and CDR2 from the germline V gene are SNHLY and FYNNEI. Trimming pared 3 bases from V and 1 base from J, leaving 7 bases between. The CDR3 loop spans 15 amino acids. The sample taken for sequencing was peripheral blood. The V call is TRBV2, the J call TRBJ2-6; D is perhaps TRBD2 (6 bases). This TCR was recovered from a woman older than 75 with acute or convalescent COVID-19. CDR3 in amino acids: CASSEEGSGANVLTF. CDR3 coding DNA: TGTGCCAGCAGTGAGGAGGGATCTGGGGCCAACGTCCTGACTTTC.